This T cell receptor beta chain was identified in a study of control samples from healthy donors and cancer patients. Profiling relied on immunoSEQ multiplex PCR, and the TCRdb table lists in-frame clones only, not all of them. The table lists some 180,000 clones, with approximately 2.2% in the top ten. The trim removed 8 bases at V and 4 bases at J, leaving 4 bases unmatched. CDR3 length: 12 residues. Per the germline V gene, CDR1 is SGHTA and CDR2 is FQGNSA. This receptor was identified in a woman in her 30s in good health. The V and J genes are TRBV7-2 and TRBJ2-5, with 7 bases fitting TRBD2. Sequenced material: blood. CDR3 nucleotide sequence: TGTGCCAGCGACCCGGGGGGAGAGACCCAGTACTTC. Translation gives CASDPGGETQYF.